The 10 T cell receptor beta chains given below trace back to one sample, sequenced in a study of beta chain features in type 1 diabetes. Study findings and constraints: Across all four CD4+ subsets, people with type 1 diabetes showed modestly shorter TCRB CDR3s.

The whole isolated RNA underwent reverse transcription, so sequencing captured expressed TCRB transcripts. Generated by immunoSEQ multiplex PCR, the TCRdb table keeps only in-frame clones and is missing some. This table holds some 640,000 clones, about an eighth found once. Antigens for these TCRs are unknown. The source material was naive CD4+ T cells from blood. These receptors were taken from a young man with type 1 diabetes.

DNA for the CDR3: TGTGCCTGGAGCGGACAGGGCGGCTACACCTTC. Translation gives CAWSGQGGYTF. The chain uses TRBV30 and TRBJ1-2; 8 nucleotides match TRBD1. With 3 bases clipped from V and 8 bases from J, the junction kept 2 bases outside the gene matches. Germline V gene sequence: CDR1 GTSNPN, CDR2 SVGIG (reference sequence). The CDR3 length is 11 residues.

This clone was recorded a few times. The chain links TRBV30 to TRBJ1-1; perhaps TRBD1 as D (5 bases). The germline V and J ends were trimmed by 0 bases and 4 bases, with 6 bases remaining between them. The germline V gene has CDR1 GTSNPN and CDR2 SVGIG (reference sequence). The CDR3 runs to 12 residues. The CDR3 protein is CAWSVGGTEAFF. The CDR3 DNA follows: TGTGCCTGGAGTGTGGGGGGCACTGAAGCTTTCTTT.

This clone was picked up a small number of times. The chain employs TRBV29-1 and TRBJ2-3; 7 positions match TRBD1. This CDR3 is 13 amino acids long. After removal of 1 base from V and 6 bases from J, the junction contained 4 bases not matched to a gene. CDR1 SQVTM and CDR2 ANQGSEA come from the germline V gene. DNA for the CDR3: TGCAGCGTTGAAGGACAGGGTTTGGATACGCAGTATTTT. Encoded protein: CSVEGQGLDTQYF.

This clone has just a few counts. The chain joins TRBV30 to TRBJ2-1; the D is unclear. CDR3 length equals 13 residues. Germline V gene sequence: CDR1 GTSNPN, CDR2 SVGIG (reference sequence). The germline V and J ends were trimmed by 3 bases and 7 bases, with 13 bases remaining between them. The CDR3 is CAWRLGFPNEQFF. The CDR3 coding sequence is TGTGCCTGGAGGCTGGGTTTTCCTAATGAGCAGTTCTTC.

This clone was observed a few times. A clone one base away is much larger, so this may be a read error. Different DNA sequences within this sample yield the same CDR3. The chain carries TRBV5-6 and TRBJ2-7; D gene uncertain. The germline CDR1 and CDR2 sequences are SGHDT and YYEEEE. The CDR3 totals 11 residues. V was cut by 2 bases and J by 2 bases, with 2 bases left in between. This CDR3 is CASSLTYEQYF. The CDR3 coding sequence is TGTGCCAGCAGCTTAACCTACGAGCAGTACTTC.

V usage is TRBV18 and J usage is TRBJ1-2, with 7 bases lining up with TRBD1. The germline CDR1 and CDR2 sequences are KGHSH and LQKENI. The CDR3 is made up of 16 amino acids. The ends lost 5 bases at V and 3 bases at J; junction bases unmatched: 12. The DNA of the CDR3 is TGTGCCAGCTCATCCCTCTCCGAGGGGGCAGACTATGGCTACACCTTC. Translated, it gives CASSSLSEGADYGYTF.

This clone was counted between two and nine times. The chain carries TRBV5-4 and TRBJ1-4, with a possible D match to TRBD1 (5 bases). Trimming shortened V by 4 bases and J by 3 bases, and 10 bases separated the two germline ends. The CDR3 sequence is 14 residues long. Germline lookup yields CDR1 SGHNT and CDR2 YYREEE (reference sequence). The CDR3 DNA reads as TGTGCCAGCAGCCCAGGGCAGGCTAATGAAAAACTGTTTTTT. The encoded protein is CASSPGQANEKLFF.

The chain couples TRBV7-9 to TRBJ1-1; D might be TRBD1 (6 bases). Germline V gene lookup returns CDR1 SEHNR and CDR2 FQNEAQ (reference sequence). This CDR3 comprises 13 residues. V was trimmed by 5 bases and J by 5 bases, leaving 12 bases between them. DNA of the CDR3: TGTGCCAGCAGCCCGACAGGTTTGACTGAAGCTTTCTTT. This encodes CASSPTGLTEAFF.

Ten or more counts support this clone. This CDR3 is CASSIVSGSSYNEQFF. CDR3 bases: TGTGCCAGTAGTATAGTCAGCGGGAGCTCCTACAATGAGCAGTTCTTC. The chain recombines TRBV19 with TRBJ2-1; TRBD2 agrees at 8 bases. Germline-derived CDR1 and CDR2 are LNHDA and SQIVND (reference sequence). V trimming: 1 base; J trimming: 0 bases; junction bases outside the gene matches: 2. This CDR3 contains 16 residues. Complete variable domain (other parts from reference TRBV19 and TRBJ2-1): DGGITQSPKYLFRKEGQNVTLSCEQNLNHDAMYWYRQDPGQGLRLIYYSQIVNDFQKGDIAEGYSVSREKKESFPLTVTSAQKNPTAFYLCASSIVSGSSYNEQFFGPGTRLTVL.

DNA of the CDR3: TGTGCCTGGAGATACAGGGGTAACACCGGGGAGCTGTTTTTT. Its translation: CAWRYRGNTGELFF. The chain has TRBV30 and TRBJ2-2; 7 bases align to TRBD1. The CDR3 has 14 amino acids. The junction had 3 bases not matched to a gene; V was cut back by 3 bases and J by 2 bases. Germline values: CDR1 GTSNPN, CDR2 SVGIG (reference sequence).